This T cell receptor (beta chain) appears in the sequencing data of a study of blood T cell repertoires in COVID-19. About the study: Samples taken during acute and convalescent COVID-19 were collected in the United States, Italy and Spain.

The table came from immunoSEQ multiplex PCR; TCRdb's copy has only in-frame clones and leaves some out. The sample has fewer than 300,000 clones; around 90% are singletons. Germline assignment: CDR1 SGHTA and CDR2 FQGNSA. CDR3 length equals 13 residues. V dropped 5 bases and J dropped 7 bases, with 11 bases sitting between them. This TCR was sampled from a man aged 18 to 29 with active or convalescent COVID-19. V is TRBV7-2 and J is TRBJ2-2; tentatively, D is TRBD2 (6 bases). Sequences were obtained from peripheral blood. CDR3 nucleotide sequence: TGTGCCAGCAGCCCAAGGACTAACGGGGAGCTGTTTTTT. Amino acid sequence: CASSPRTNGELFF.